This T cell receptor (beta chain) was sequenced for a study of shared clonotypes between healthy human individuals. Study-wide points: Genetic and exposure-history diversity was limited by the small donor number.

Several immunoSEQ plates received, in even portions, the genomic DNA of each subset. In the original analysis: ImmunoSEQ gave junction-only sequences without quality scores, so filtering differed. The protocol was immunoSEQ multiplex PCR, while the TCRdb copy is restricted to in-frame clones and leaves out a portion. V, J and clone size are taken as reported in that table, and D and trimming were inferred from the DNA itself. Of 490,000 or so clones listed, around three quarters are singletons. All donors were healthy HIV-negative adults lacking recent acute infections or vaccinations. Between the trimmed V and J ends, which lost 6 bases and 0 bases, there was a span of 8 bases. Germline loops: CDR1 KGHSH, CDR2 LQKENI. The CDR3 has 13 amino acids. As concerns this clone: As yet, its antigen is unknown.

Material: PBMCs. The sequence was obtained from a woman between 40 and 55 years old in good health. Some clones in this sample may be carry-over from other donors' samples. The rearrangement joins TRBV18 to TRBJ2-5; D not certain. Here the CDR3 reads CASSQDNQETQYF. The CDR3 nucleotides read TGTGCCAGCTCCCAGGATAACCAAGAGACCCAGTACTTC.